This TCR beta chain was identified during a study of control samples from healthy donors and cancer patients. The germline gives CDR1 WNHNN, CDR2 SYGVQD (reference sequence). The CDR3 covers 15 residues. The germline V and J ends were trimmed by 4 bases and 8 bases, with 20 bases remaining between them. Libraries were prepared by immunoSEQ multiplex PCR; TCRdb keeps only in-frame clonotypes and omits some of them. Of tens of thousands of clones in the sample, around 90% were seen once. The receptor was derived from a young man with colorectal cancer. Specimen: PBMCs. The chain joins TRBV10-1 to TRBJ1-1; D might be TRBD1 (6 bases). The CDR3 protein is CASSGGAGTGAEAFF. CDR3 nucleotide sequence: TGCGCCAGCAGTGGGGGAGCAGGGACGGGGGCCGAAGCTTTCTTT.